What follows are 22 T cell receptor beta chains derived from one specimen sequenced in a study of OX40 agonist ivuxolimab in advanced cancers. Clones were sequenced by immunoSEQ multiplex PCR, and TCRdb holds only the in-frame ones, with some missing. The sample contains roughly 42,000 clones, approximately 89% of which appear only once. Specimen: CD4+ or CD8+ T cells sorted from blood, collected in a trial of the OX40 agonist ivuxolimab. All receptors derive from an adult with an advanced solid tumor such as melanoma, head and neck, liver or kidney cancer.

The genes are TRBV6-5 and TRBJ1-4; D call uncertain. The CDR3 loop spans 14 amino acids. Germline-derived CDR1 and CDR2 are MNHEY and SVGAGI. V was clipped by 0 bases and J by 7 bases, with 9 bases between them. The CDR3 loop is CASSYSTFSEKLFF. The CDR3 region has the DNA TGTGCCAGCAGTTACTCCACCTTTAGTGAAAAACTGTTTTTT.

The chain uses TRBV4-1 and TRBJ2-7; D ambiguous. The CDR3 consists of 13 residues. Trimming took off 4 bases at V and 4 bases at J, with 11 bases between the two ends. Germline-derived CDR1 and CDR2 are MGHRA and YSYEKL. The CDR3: CASSLNLEYEQYF. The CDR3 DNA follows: TGCGCCAGCAGCCTAAACCTAGAATACGAGCAGTACTTC.

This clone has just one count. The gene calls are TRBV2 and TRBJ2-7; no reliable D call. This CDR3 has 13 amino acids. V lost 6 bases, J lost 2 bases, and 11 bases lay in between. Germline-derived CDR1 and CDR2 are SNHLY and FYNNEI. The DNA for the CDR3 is TGTGCCAGCAGCCCTACAAGGGCCTACGAGCAGTACTTC. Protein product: CASSPTRAYEQYF.

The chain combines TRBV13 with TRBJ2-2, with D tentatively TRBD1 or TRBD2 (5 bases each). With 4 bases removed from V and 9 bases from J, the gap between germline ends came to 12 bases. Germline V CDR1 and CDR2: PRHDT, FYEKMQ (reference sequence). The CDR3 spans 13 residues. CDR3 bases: TGTGCCAGCAGCTCGACGGGACCGAGGGAGCTGTTTTTT. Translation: CASSSTGPRELFF. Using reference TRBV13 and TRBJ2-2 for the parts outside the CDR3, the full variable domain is AAGVIQSPRHLIKEKRETATLKCYPIPRHDTVYWYQQGPGQDPQFLISFYEKMQSDKGSIPDRFSAQQFSDYHSELNMSSLELGDSALYFCASSSTGPRELFFGEGSRLTVL.

The CDR3 sequence is CASSPFRGQGYDEQFF. DNA for the CDR3: TGTGCCAGCAGCCCGTTCAGGGGACAGGGATATGATGAGCAGTTCTTC. The chain has TRBV7-9 and TRBJ2-1; 9 nucleotides agree with TRBD1. Germline CDR1 reads SEHNR; CDR2 reads FQNEAQ (reference sequence). The CDR3 is 16 residues long. V gave up 5 bases and J gave up 8 bases; unmatched junction bases: 13.

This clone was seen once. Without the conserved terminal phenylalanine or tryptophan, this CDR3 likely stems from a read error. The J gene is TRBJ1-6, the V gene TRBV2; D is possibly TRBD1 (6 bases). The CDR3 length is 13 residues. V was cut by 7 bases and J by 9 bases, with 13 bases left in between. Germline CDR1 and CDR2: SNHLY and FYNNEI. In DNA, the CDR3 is TGTGCCAGCACCCTCGAGGGGGGTTCACCCCTCCACCTT. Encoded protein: CASTLEGGSPLHL.

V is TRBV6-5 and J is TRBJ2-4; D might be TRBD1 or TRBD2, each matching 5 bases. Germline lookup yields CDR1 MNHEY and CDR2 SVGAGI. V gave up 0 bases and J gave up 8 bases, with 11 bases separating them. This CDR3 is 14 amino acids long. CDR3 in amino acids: CASSYSGESDIQYF. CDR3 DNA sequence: TGTGCCAGCAGTTACTCGGGGGAATCGGACATTCAGTACTTC.

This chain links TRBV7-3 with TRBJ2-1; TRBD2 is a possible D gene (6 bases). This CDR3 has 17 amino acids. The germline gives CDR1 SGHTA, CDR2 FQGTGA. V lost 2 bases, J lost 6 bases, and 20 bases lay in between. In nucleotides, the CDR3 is TGTGCCAGCAGCTTAGGGCTAGTGGGGGGTACCTCCAATGAGCAGTTCTTC. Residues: CASSLGLVGGTSNEQFF.

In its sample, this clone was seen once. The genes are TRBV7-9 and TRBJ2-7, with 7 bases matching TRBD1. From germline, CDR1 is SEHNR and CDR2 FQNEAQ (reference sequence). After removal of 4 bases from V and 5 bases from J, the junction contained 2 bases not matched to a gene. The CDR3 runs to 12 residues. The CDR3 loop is CASSYTGDEQYF. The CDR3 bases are TGTGCCAGCAGCTATACAGGGGACGAGCAGTACTTC.

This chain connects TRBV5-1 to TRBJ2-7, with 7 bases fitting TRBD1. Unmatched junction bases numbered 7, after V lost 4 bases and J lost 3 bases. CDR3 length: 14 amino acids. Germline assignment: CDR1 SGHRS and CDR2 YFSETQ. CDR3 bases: TGCGCCAGCAGCGCCGGGACAGAAAGCTACGAGCAGTACTTC. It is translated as CASSAGTESYEQYF.

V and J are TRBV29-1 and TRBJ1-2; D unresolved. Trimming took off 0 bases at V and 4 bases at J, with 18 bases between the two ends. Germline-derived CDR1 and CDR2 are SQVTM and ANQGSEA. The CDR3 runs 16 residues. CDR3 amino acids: CSVEESRPAASYGYTF. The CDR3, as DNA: TGCAGCGTTGAAGAATCTCGGCCAGCAGCTAGCTATGGCTACACCTTC.

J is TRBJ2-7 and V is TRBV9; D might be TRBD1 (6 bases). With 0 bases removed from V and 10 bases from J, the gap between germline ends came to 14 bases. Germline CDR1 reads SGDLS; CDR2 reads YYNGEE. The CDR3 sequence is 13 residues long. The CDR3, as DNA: TGTGCCAGCAGCGTAGGTTCCAGGGGCGGCCAGTACTTC. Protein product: CASSVGSRGGQYF. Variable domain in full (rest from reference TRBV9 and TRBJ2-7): DSGVTQTPKHLITATGQRVTLRCSPRSGDLSVYWYQQSLDQGLQFLIQYYNGEERAKGNILERFSAQQFPDLHSELNLSSLELGDSALYFCASSVGSRGGQYFGPGTRLTVT.

The CDR3 DNA reads TGTGCCAGCAGTGAGAGGCCAGGGGTAACTGGAAACACCATATATTTT. Translating gives CASSERPGVTGNTIYF. The V gene is TRBV2, the J gene TRBJ1-3, with D possibly matching TRBD1 (6 bases). Germline V gene lookup returns CDR1 SNHLY and CDR2 FYNNEI. The CDR3 sequence is 16 residues long. The V end was cut by 3 bases, the J end by 2 bases, with 14 bases between.

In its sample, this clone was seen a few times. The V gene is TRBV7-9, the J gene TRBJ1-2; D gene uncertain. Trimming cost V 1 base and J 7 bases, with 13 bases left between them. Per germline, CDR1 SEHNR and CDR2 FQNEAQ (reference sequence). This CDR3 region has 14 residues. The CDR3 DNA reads TGTGCCAGCAGCTTAGAGAAGGGTATGGCTGGCTACACCTTC. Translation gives CASSLEKGMAGYTF. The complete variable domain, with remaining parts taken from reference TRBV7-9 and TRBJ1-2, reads DTGVSQNPRHKITKRGQNVTFRCDPISEHNRLYWYRQTLGQGPEFLTYFQNEAQLEKSRLLSDRFSAERPKGSFSTLEIQRTEQGDSAMYLCASSLEKGMAGYTFGSGTRLTVV.

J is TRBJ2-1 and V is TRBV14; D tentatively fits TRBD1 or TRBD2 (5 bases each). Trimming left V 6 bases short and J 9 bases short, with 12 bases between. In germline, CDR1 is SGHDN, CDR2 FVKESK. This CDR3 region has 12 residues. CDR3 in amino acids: CASSFPGTEQFF. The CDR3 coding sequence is TGTGCCAGCAGTTTCCCCGGGACTGAGCAGTTCTTC.

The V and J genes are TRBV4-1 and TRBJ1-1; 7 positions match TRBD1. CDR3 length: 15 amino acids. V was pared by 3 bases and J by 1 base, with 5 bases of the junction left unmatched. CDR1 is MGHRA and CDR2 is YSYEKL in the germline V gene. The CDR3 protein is CASSHTGTANTEAFF. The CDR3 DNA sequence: TGCGCCAGCAGCCACACCGGGACAGCGAACACTGAAGCTTTCTTT.

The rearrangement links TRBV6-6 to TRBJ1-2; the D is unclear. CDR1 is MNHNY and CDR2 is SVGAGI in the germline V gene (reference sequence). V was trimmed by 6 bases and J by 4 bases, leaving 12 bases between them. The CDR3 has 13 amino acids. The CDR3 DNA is TGTGCCAGCAGCCTCGGTGGAGCCTATGGCTACACCTTC. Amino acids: CASSLGGAYGYTF.

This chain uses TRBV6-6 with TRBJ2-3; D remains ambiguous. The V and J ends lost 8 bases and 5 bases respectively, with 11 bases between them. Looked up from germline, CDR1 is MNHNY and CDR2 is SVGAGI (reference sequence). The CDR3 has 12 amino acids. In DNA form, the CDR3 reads TGTGCCAGCCGTGACTTACGAGATACGCAGTATTTT. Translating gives CASRDLRDTQYF.

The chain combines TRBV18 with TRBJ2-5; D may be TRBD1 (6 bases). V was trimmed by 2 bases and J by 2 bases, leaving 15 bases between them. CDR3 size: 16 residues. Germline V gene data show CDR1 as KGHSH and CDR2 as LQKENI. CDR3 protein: CASSPEGTQTQETQYF. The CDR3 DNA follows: TGTGCCAGCTCACCAGAAGGGACACAAACTCAAGAGACCCAGTACTTC. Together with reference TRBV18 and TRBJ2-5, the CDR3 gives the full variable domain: NAGVMQNPRHLVRRRGQEARLRCSPMKGHSHVYWYRQLPEEGLKFMVYLQKENIIDESGMPKERFSAEFPKEGPSILRIQQVVRGDSAAYFCASSPEGTQTQETQYFGPGTRLLVL.

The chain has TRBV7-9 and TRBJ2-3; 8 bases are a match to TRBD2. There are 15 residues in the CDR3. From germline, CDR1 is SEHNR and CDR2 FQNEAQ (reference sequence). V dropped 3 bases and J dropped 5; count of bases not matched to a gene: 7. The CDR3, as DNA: TGTGCCAGCAGCTTTTTTCGGGGGGGCGAAGATACGCAGTATTTT. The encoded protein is CASSFFRGGEDTQYF.

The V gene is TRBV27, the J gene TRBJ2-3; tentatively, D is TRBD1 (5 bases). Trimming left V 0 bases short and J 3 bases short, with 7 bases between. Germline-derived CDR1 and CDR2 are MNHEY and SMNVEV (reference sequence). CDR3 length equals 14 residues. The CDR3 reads CASSLSQGTDTQYF. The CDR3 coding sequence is TGTGCCAGCAGTTTATCCCAGGGTACAGATACGCAGTATTTT.

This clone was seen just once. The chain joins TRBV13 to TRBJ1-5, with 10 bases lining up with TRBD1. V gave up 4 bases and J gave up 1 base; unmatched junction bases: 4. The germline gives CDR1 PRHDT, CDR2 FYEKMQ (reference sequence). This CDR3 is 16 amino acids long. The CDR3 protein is CASSSRTGGSNQPQHF. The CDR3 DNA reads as TGTGCCAGCAGCTCCCGGACAGGGGGAAGCAATCAGCCCCAGCATTTT.